The 28 T cell receptor beta chains given below trace back to one sample, sequenced in a study of response to subunit inactivated influenza vaccine. TCRdb re-derived calls from the RT-PCR reads in MiXCR, one entry per CDR3 protein. The sample consists of around 650,000 distinct CDR3 sequences, 15% to 19% of them appearing once. Sequences were derived from PBMCs from blood, sampled roughly 12 days after vaccination. These receptor sequences come from a man aged 50-60 years who received an inactivated influenza vaccine.

This CDR3 is CASSYKELYEQYF. In DNA form, the CDR3 reads TGTGCCAGCAGTTACAAGGAACTCTACGAGCAGTACTTC. V and J are TRBV6-6 and TRBJ2-7; D ambiguous. Germline CDR1 is MNHNY and CDR2 is SVGAGI (reference sequence). Trimming took 2 bases from V and 3 from J, leaving 8 bases between them. This CDR3 is built from 13 residues.

The rearrangement uses TRBV29-1 and TRBJ1-5; 7 positions match TRBD1. J was trimmed by 4 bases and V by 4 bases; bases with no gene match: 1. The CDR3 is 12 residues long. CDR1 is SQVTM, CDR2 ANQGSEA, per germline. The CDR3 sequence is CSVGDSNQPQHF. The CDR3 DNA is TGCAGCGTTGGGGACAGTAATCAGCCCCAGCATTTT.

The chain uses TRBV4-1 and TRBJ1-1; TRBD1 matches 10 bases. The J segment lost 3 bases and the V segment lost 2 bases, leaving 9 bases of the junction unmatched. The CDR3 length is 17 residues. Germline CDR1 reads MGHRA; CDR2 reads YSYEKL. The CDR3 DNA reads as TGCGCCAGCAGCCAACCTCTGGACAGGGGGAAGGACACTGAAGCTTTCTTT. As protein: CASSQPLDRGKDTEAFF.

This clonotype was observed a handful of times. This rearrangement joins TRBV11-2 to TRBJ2-7; D not resolved. The length of the CDR3 is 14 residues. Trimming left V 0 bases short and J 3 bases short, with 9 bases between. Germline CDR1 is SGHAT and CDR2 is FQNNGV. For the CDR3, the DNA is TGTGCCAGCAGCTTAGAAGTTTGGGGCTACGAGCAGTACTTC. The encoded protein is CASSLEVWGYEQYF.

This clonotype has just a few counts. The rearrangement uses TRBV3-1 and TRBJ2-7; 8 nucleotides line up with TRBD2. Germline CDR1 LGHDT, CDR2 YNNKEL (reference sequence). The ends lost 4 bases at V and 1 base at J; junction bases unmatched: 21. The CDR3 spans 20 residues. This chain's CDR3 is CASSPGWVVPGGRWSYEQYF. CDR3 sequence (DNA): TGTGCCAGCAGCCCGGGGTGGGTGGTCCCTGGCGGGAGGTGGTCCTACGAGCAGTACTTC.

The chain is built from TRBV7-9 and TRBJ1-1; 11 bases align to TRBD1. CDR1 and CDR2 from the germline V gene are SEHNR and FQNEAQ (reference sequence). The CDR3 has 14 residues. Germline trimming cut 4 bases from V and 7 bases from J; bases unmatched to any gene: 5. CDR3 region: CASSYGQGADEAFF. DNA for the CDR3: TGTGCCAGCAGCTACGGACAGGGGGCCGATGAAGCTTTCTTT.

This clonotype was observed many times. The rearrangement links TRBV29-1 to TRBJ1-1; 7 positions match TRBD1. Trimming cost V 5 bases and J 6 bases; bases outside gene matches: 12. The germline gives CDR1 SQVTM, CDR2 ANQGSEA. The CDR3 loop spans 14 amino acids. For the CDR3, the DNA is TGCAGCGTTTTCCAGGGGGGCCAAGATGCTGAAGCTTTCTTT. This encodes CSVFQGGQDAEAFF.

The genes are TRBV10-3 and TRBJ2-6, with D maybe TRBD1 (6 bases). Germline V gene data show CDR1 as ENHRY and CDR2 as SYGVKD. This CDR3 contains 19 residues. V shed 5 bases and J shed 0 bases, with 20 bases lying between them. The CDR3 loop is CAISTAGTRRNSGANVLTF. The CDR3 nucleotides are TGTGCCATCAGTACTGCCGGGACAAGGAGAAACTCTGGGGCCAACGTCCTGACTTTC.

V is TRBV4-2 and J is TRBJ2-1; 15 bases match TRBD2. J lost 8 bases, V lost 0 bases, and 8 bases had no gene match. Looked up from germline, CDR1 is LGHNA and CDR2 is YNFKEQ. The length of the CDR3 is 18 residues. Here the CDR3 reads CASSQDPPRTSGRDEQFF. The CDR3 DNA reads TGTGCCAGCAGCCAAGATCCACCGAGGACTAGCGGGAGGGATGAGCAGTTCTTC.

The V call is TRBV6-2 or TRBV6-3, the J call TRBJ2-1; D might be TRBD2 (6 bases). Germline CDR1 is MNHEY and CDR2 is SVGEGT. There are 14 residues in the CDR3. V gave up 0 bases and J gave up 15 bases, with 18 bases separating them. The CDR3 DNA follows: TGTGCCAGCAGTTACTCGTCCGTGGGGGGAAGGCCGTTCTTC. The encoded protein is CASSYSSVGGRPFF.

In its sample, this clonotype was seen a few times. The chain couples TRBV20-1 to TRBJ2-7; a weak D match, TRBD2 (5 bases). Germline CDR1 is DFQATT and CDR2 is SNEGSKA (reference sequence). The V and J ends lost 6 bases and 7 bases respectively, with 19 bases between them. CDR3 length: 13 residues. CDR3 coding DNA: TGCAGTGCCAGAAGTCAGGTGACTAAGGAGCAGTACTTC. This codes for CSARSQVTKEQYF.

Remarks on this clonotype: Compared with germline, one end of the junction differs, possibly owing to a read error. The chain uses TRBV4-1 and TRBJ1-1; 8 nucleotides match TRBD1. CDR3 size: 15 residues. Germline lookup yields CDR1 MGHRA and CDR2 YSYEKL. The CDR3 here is CTSSQLTGANTEAFF. The CDR3 DNA reads as TGCACCAGCAGCCAACTGACAGGGGCGAACACTGAAGCTTTCTTT.

This chain connects TRBV20-1 to TRBJ2-1, with TRBD2 matching 7 bases. Germline CDR1 and CDR2: DFQATT and SNEGSKA (reference sequence). The V segment lost 1 base and the J segment 6 bases; nucleotides outside the gene matches: 9. The CDR3 has 15 residues. The CDR3 sequence is CSARVRAGVGNEQFF. For the CDR3, the DNA is TGCAGTGCTAGAGTTAGGGCGGGAGTCGGCAATGAGCAGTTCTTC.

The chain recombines TRBV7-2 with TRBJ2-5; D gene unclear. The CDR3 loop spans 15 amino acids. CDR1 SGHTA and CDR2 FQGNSA come from the germline V gene. Trimming removed 0 bases from V and 0 bases from J, with 8 bases in between. The CDR3 spells CASSLASRNQETQYF. For the CDR3, the DNA is TGTGCCAGCAGCTTAGCGAGCAGAAACCAAGAGACCCAGTACTTC.

This clonotype was observed a handful of times. The rearrangement joins TRBV6-1 to TRBJ1-2, with 11 bases fitting TRBD1. This CDR3 comprises 14 residues. V was pared by 6 bases and J by 8 bases, with 8 bases of the junction left unmatched. Germline V gene lookup returns CDR1 MNHNS and CDR2 SASEGT. The CDR3 region is CASSRDRGAEGYTF. DNA for the CDR3: TGTGCCAGCAGCCGGGACAGGGGGGCGGAAGGCTACACCTTC.

A few counts support this clonotype. The genes are TRBV4-3 and TRBJ2-7, with TRBD2 matching 8 bases. Germline V gene data show CDR1 as LGHNA and CDR2 as YSLEER. The CDR3 covers 16 residues. J gave up 2 bases and V 1 base, and 7 bases lay outside the gene matches. The CDR3: CASSQGGAGGTYEQYF. In nucleotides, the CDR3 is TGCGCCAGCAGCCAAGGGGGGGCGGGAGGCACCTACGAGCAGTACTTC.

This clonotype appeared a few times. The chain is built from TRBV29-1 and TRBJ1-2, with 7 bases identical to TRBD1. CDR3 length: 11 residues. CDR1 and CDR2 from the germline V gene are SQVTM and ANQGSEA. Trimming cost V 7 bases and J 4 bases; bases outside gene matches: 3. The CDR3 region has the DNA TGCAGCGACACAGGGGCCTATGGCTACACCTTC. Amino acid sequence: CSDTGAYGYTF.

The sample holds one count of this clonotype. This chain links TRBV28 with TRBJ1-2; D unresolved. The germline CDR1 and CDR2 sequences are MDHEN and SYDVKM. V dropped 8 bases and J dropped 4 bases, with 14 bases sitting between them. The CDR3 sequence is 13 residues long. CDR3 residues: CASETDKVYGYTF. In DNA form, the CDR3 reads TGTGCCAGCGAGACCGACAAAGTCTATGGCTACACCTTC.

This clonotype has ten or more counts. The junction departs from germline at one end; a sequencing error may be responsible. This chain connects TRBV12-3 or TRBV12-4 to TRBJ2-7; 10 bases fit TRBD2. This CDR3 is 14 amino acids long. The CDR3 is CASSLAGDVYEQYF. The DNA for the CDR3 is TGTGCCAGCAGTCTAGCGGGAGATGTCTACGAGCAGTACTTC.

The V gene is TRBV15, the J gene TRBJ1-1, with unresolved D. Germline V gene lookup returns CDR1 LNHNV and CDR2 YYDKDF (reference sequence). The CDR3 loop spans 16 amino acids. V was clipped by 0 bases and J by 0 bases, with 11 bases between them. CDR3 sequence: CATSRDQSLMNTEAFF. The CDR3 bases are TGTGCCACCAGCAGAGATCAATCGCTTATGAACACTGAAGCTTTCTTT.

This clonotype came up many times. The chain carries TRBV18 and TRBJ2-1, with D unclear. Germline CDR1 and CDR2: KGHSH and LQKENI. CDR3 size: 14 residues. V was pared by 3 bases and J by 4 bases, with 10 bases between. DNA of the CDR3: TGTGCCAGCTCACCGGTCTTGCTATACAATGAGCAGTTCTTC. It yields the protein CASSPVLLYNEQFF.

The sample holds a few counts of this clonotype. The V call is TRBV2, the J call TRBJ2-7; D is possibly TRBD1 or TRBD2 (5 bases each). Germline loops: CDR1 SNHLY, CDR2 FYNNEI. The CDR3 has 14 residues. The V end lost 7 bases, the J end lost 8 bases, and 21 bases lay between the germline ends. The CDR3 nucleotides are TGTGCCAGCAAGGAAGGGCCAGGGAGTTACAAGCAGTACTTC. Translation: CASKEGPGSYKQYF.

This clonotype has only a few counts. J is TRBJ2-6 and V is TRBV3-1; a possible D gene is TRBD1 (6 bases). V shed 2 bases and J shed 0 bases, with 8 bases lying between them. This CDR3 has 16 amino acids. Germline loops: CDR1 LGHDT, CDR2 YNNKEL (reference sequence). The CDR3 is CASSQYRVSGANVLTF. The CDR3 region has the DNA TGTGCCAGCAGCCAATACAGGGTCTCTGGGGCCAACGTCCTGACTTTC.

This clonotype was counted between two and nine times. This rearrangement joins TRBV28 to TRBJ1-2; 7 bases align to TRBD1. The germline CDR1 and CDR2 sequences are MDHEN and SYDVKM. This CDR3 region has 14 residues. The J segment lost 4 bases and the V segment lost 1 base, leaving 3 bases of the junction unmatched. CDR3 loop: CASSLFGTAYGYTF. As DNA, the CDR3 is TGTGCCAGCAGTTTATTCGGGACAGCCTATGGCTACACCTTC.

This clonotype was counted between two and nine times. The chain couples TRBV9 to TRBJ1-5, with 10 bases identical to TRBD1. Germline CDR1 reads SGDLS; CDR2 reads YYNGEE. Trimming at V came to 3 bases and at J to 3 bases, leaving 3 bases not matched to a gene. The CDR3 is made up of 15 amino acids. CDR3 loop: CASSEGQGTNQPQHF. As DNA, the CDR3 is TGTGCCAGCAGCGAGGGACAGGGGACCAATCAGCCCCAGCATTTT.

The rearrangement links TRBV3-1 to TRBJ2-7, with D possibly matching TRBD1 (5 bases). Germline CDR1 and CDR2: LGHDT and YNNKEL (reference sequence). Trimming shortened V by 5 bases and J by 3 bases, and 17 bases separated the two germline ends. This CDR3 contains 15 residues. CDR3 amino acids: CASSARTGLIYEQYF. The CDR3 nucleotides read TGTGCCAGCAGCGCACGAACAGGTTTGATCTACGAGCAGTACTTC.

This clonotype was picked up a small number of times. The chain has TRBV7-2 and TRBJ1-1; D ambiguous. This CDR3 has 14 amino acids. V shed 4 bases and J shed 0 bases, with 9 bases lying between them. The germline CDR1 and CDR2 sequences are SGHTA and FQGNSA. Written as DNA, the CDR3 is TGTGCCAGCAGCTCTCTCCCACTGAACACTGAAGCTTTCTTT. Its translation: CASSSLPLNTEAFF. Filled out from reference TRBV7-2 and TRBJ1-1, the complete variable domain reads GAGVSQSPSNKVTEKGKDVELRCDPISGHTALYWYRQSLGQGLEFLIYFQGNSAPDKSGLPSDRFSAERTGGSVSTLTIQRTQQEDSAVYLCASSSLPLNTEAFFGQGTRLTVV.

This CDR3 reads CASSFRTSEYTDTQYF. In DNA, the CDR3 is TGTGCCAGCAGTTTCCGGACTAGCGAGTACACAGATACGCAGTATTTT. V usage is TRBV28 and J usage is TRBJ2-3; 9 nucleotides line up with TRBD2. The CDR3 has 16 amino acids. The junction had 6 bases not matched to a gene; V was cut back by 3 bases and J by 2 bases. CDR1 MDHEN and CDR2 SYDVKM come from the germline V gene.